This entry is about one T cell receptor beta chain. V lost 7 bases to trimming and J lost 6 bases; unmatched junction nucleotides: 14. This CDR3 spans 14 amino acids. The germline gives CDR1 SQVTM, CDR2 ANQGSEA. The data were obtained in a study of response to subunit inactivated influenza vaccine. TCRdb analysed the RT-PCR reads with MiXCR anew, one entry per CDR3 protein. Counted here are more than 500,000 distinct CDR3 sequences, about 11% occurring once; the ten biggest clones make up about 10%. This sample was also put to use in a study of T cells expressing NK-cell markers. In that study: The TCR beta cDNA came from 5'RACE template switching with UMIs.

The TCR sequence derives from a middle-aged man who received an inactivated influenza vaccine. Sample: PBMCs from blood, taken on the day of vaccination. V is TRBV29-1 and J is TRBJ1-1, with TRBD1 matching over 7 bases. The CDR3: CSALPQGGFAEAFF. Here the CDR3 DNA reads TGCAGCGCTCTCCCCCAAGGGGGCTTCGCTGAAGCTTTCTTT.